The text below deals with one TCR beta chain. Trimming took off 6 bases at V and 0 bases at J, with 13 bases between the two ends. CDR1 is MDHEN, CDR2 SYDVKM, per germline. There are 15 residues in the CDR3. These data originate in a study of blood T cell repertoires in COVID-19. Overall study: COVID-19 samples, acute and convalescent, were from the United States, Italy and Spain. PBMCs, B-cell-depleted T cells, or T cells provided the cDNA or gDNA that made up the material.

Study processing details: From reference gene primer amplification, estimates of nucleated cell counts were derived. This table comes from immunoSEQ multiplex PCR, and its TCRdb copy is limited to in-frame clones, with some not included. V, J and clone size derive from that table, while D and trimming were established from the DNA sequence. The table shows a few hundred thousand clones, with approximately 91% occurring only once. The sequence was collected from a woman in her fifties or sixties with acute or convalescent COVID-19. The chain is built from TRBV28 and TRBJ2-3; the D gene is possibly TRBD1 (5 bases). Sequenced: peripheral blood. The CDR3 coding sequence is TGTGCCAGCAGCTCAGGGATCTCTAGCACAGATACGCAGTATTTT. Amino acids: CASSSGISSTDTQYF.